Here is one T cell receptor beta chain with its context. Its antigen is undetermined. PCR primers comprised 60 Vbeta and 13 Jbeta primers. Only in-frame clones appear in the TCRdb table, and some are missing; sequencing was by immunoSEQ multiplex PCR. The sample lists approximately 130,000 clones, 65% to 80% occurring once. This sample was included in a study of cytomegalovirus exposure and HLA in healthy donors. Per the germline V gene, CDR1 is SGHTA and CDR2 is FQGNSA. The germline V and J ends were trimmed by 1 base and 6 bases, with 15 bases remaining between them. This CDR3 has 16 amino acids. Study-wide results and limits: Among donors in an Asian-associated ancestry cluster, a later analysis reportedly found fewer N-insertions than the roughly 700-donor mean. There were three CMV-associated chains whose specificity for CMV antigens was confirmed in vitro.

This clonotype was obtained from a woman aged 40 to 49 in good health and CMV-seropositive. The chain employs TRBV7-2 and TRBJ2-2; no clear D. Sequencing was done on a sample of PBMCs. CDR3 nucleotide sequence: TGTGCCAGCAGCTTAGTGGTACGAGCCGGGTCCGGGGAGCTGTTTTTT. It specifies CASSLVVRAGSGELFF. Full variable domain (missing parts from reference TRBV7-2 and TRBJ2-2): GAGVSQSPSNKVTEKGKDVELRCDPISGHTALYWYRQSLGQGLEFLIYFQGNSAPDKSGLPSDRFSAERTGGSVSTLTIQRTQQEDSAVYLCASSLVVRAGSGELFFGEGSRLTVL.